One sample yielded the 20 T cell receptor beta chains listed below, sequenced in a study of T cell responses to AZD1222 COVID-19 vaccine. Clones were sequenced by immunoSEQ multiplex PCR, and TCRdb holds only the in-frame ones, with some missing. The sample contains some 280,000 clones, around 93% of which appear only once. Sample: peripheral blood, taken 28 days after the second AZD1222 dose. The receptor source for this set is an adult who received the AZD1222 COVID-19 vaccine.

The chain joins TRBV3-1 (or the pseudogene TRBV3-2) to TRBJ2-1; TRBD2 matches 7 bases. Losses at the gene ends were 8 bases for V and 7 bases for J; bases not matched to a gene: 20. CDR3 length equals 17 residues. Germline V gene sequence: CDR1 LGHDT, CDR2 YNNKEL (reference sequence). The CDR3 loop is CASPQQPRAGRENEQFF. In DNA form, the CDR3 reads TGTGCCAGCCCCCAGCAGCCAAGAGCTGGGCGGGAGAATGAGCAGTTCTTC.

The CDR3 loop is CASSPSGTYTEAFF. Here the CDR3 DNA reads TGTGCCAGCTCACCCTCCGGTACCTACACTGAAGCTTTCTTT. The chain has TRBV18 and TRBJ1-1; D call uncertain. Trimming removed 3 bases from V and 3 bases from J, with 11 bases in between. Germline V gene data show CDR1 as KGHSH and CDR2 as LQKENI. The CDR3 runs to 14 residues.

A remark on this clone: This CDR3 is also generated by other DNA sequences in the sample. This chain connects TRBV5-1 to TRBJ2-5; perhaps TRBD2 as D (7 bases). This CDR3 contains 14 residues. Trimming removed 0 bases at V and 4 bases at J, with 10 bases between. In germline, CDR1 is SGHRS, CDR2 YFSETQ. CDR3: CASSLAGGGETQYF. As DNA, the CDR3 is TGCGCCAGCAGCTTGGCGGGGGGCGGAGAGACCCAGTACTTC.

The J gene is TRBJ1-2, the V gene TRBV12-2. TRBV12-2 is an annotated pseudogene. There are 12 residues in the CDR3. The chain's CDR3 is CASRLTSGGYTF. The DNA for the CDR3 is TGTGCAAGTCGCTTAACTTCCGGGGGCTACACCTTC.

CDR3 nucleotides: TGTGCCAGCAGTTTAGTGGGGACTCGCCAGTTCTTC. This codes for CASSLVGTRQFF. The genes are TRBV27 and TRBJ2-1, with a possible D match to TRBD2 (6 bases). CDR3 length equals 12 residues. V was shortened by 2 bases and J by 13 bases, with 12 bases between the two germline ends. Germline CDR1 reads MNHEY; CDR2 reads SMNVEV (reference sequence).

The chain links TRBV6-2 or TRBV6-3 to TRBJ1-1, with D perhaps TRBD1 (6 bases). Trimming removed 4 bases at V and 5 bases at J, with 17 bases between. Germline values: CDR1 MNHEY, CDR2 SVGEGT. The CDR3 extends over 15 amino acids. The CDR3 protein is CASSLRRGAGTEAFF. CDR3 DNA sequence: TGTGCCAGCAGTTTGCGCAGGGGCGCCGGGACTGAAGCTTTCTTT.

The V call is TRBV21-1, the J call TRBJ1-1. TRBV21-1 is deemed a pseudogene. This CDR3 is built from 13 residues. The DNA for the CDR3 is TGTGCCAACTTGGTCCCGAGAGGGACTGAAGCTTTCTTT. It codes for CANLVPRGTEAFF.

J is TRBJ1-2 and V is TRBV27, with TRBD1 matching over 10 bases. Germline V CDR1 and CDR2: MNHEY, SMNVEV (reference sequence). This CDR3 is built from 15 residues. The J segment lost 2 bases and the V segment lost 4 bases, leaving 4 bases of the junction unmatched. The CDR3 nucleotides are TGTGCCAGCAGTTCCCCGGGACAGGGGAACTATGGCTACACCTTC. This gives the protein CASSSPGQGNYGYTF.

CDR3 amino acids: CASSLRSTSDPYNEQFF. The CDR3 bases are TGCGCCAGCAGCTTGAGATCTACTAGCGACCCGTACAATGAGCAGTTCTTC. The V call is TRBV5-1, the J call TRBJ2-1; 7 positions agree with TRBD2. The junction had 11 bases not matched to a gene; V was cut back by 1 base and J by 4 bases. The CDR3 is 17 residues long. The germline V gene has CDR1 SGHRS and CDR2 YFSETQ.

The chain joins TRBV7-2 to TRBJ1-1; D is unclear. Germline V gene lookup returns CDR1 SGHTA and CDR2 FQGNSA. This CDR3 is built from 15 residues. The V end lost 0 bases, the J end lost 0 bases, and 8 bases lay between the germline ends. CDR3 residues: CASSLAAPMNTEAFF. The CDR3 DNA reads TGTGCCAGCAGCTTAGCGGCTCCCATGAACACTGAAGCTTTCTTT.

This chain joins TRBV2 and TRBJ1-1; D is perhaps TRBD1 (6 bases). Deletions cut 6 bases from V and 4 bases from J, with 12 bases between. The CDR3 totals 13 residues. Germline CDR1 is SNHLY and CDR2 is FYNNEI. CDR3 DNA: TGTGCCAGCAGCGAGAGAGGGGGCACTGAAGCTTTCTTT. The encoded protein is CASSERGGTEAFF. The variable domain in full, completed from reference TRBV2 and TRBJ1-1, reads EPEVTQTPSHQVTQMGQEVILRCVPISNHLYFYWYRQILGQKVEFLVSFYNNEISEKSEIFDDQFSVERPDGSNFTLKIRSTKLEDSAMYFCASSERGGTEAFFGQGTRLTVV.

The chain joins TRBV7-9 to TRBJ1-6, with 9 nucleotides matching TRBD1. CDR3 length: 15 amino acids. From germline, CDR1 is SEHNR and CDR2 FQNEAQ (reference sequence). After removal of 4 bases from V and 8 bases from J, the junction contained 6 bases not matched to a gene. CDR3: CASSSRDRVDSPLHF. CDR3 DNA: TGTGCCAGCAGCTCCCGGGACAGGGTAGATTCACCCCTCCACTTT.

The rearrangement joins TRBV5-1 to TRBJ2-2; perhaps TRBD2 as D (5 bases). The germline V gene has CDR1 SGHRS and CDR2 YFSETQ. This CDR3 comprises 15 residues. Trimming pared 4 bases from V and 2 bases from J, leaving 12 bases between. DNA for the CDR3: TGCGCCAGCAGCCCGACCGGGGATAACACCGGGGAGCTGTTTTTT. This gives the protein CASSPTGDNTGELFF.

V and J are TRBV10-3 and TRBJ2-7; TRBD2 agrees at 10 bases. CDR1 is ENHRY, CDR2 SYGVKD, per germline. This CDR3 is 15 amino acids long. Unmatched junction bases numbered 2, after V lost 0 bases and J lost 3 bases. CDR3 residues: CAISESASGSYEQYF. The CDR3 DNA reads TGTGCCATCAGTGAGTCGGCTAGCGGGAGCTACGAGCAGTACTTC.

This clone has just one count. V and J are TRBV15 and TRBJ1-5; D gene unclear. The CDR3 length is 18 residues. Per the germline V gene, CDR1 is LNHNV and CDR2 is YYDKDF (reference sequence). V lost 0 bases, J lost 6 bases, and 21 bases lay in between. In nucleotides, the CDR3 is TGTGCCACCAGCAGAGAGGGTGCAGCGGCGCTTTTCAGTCAGCCCCAGCATTTT. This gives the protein CATSREGAAALFSQPQHF.

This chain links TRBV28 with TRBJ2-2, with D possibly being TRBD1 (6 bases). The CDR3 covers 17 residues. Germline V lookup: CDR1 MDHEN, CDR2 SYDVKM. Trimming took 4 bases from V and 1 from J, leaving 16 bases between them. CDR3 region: CASSSSSGTRNTGELFF. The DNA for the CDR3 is TGTGCCAGCAGTTCCTCCTCCGGGACAAGGAACACCGGGGAGCTGTTTTTT.

The CDR3 sequence is CASSPPNRALGETQYF. The CDR3 DNA is TGTGCCAGCTCACCACCAAACAGGGCCCTAGGAGAGACCCAGTACTTC. The chain joins TRBV18 to TRBJ2-5; a possible D gene is TRBD1 (6 bases). V was trimmed by 0 bases and J by 4 bases, leaving 15 bases between them. From germline, CDR1 is KGHSH and CDR2 LQKENI. There are 16 residues in the CDR3.

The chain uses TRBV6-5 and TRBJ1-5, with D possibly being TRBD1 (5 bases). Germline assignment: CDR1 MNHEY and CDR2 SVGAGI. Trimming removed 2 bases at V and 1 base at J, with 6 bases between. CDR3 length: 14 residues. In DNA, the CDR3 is TGTGCCAGCAGTTACGGGGGAAGCAATCAGCCCCAGCATTTT. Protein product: CASSYGGSNQPQHF.

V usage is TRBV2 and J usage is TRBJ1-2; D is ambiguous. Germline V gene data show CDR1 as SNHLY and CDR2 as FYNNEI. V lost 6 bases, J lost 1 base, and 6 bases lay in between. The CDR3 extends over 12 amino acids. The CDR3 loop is CASSPFNYGYTF. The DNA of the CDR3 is TGTGCCAGCAGCCCCTTTAACTATGGCTACACCTTC.

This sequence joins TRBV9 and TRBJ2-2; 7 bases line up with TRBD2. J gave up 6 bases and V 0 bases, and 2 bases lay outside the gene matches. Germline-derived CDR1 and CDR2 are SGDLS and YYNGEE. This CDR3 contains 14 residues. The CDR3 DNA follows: TGTGCCAGCAGCGTAGGCGGGGGACCCGGGGAGCTGTTTTTT. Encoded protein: CASSVGGGPGELFF.